Following are 32 T cell receptor beta chains from one sample sequenced in a study of OX40 agonist ivuxolimab in advanced cancers. Clones were sequenced by immunoSEQ multiplex PCR, and TCRdb holds only the in-frame ones, with some missing. This table holds some 80,000 clones, over 85% found once. The source material was CD4+ or CD8+ T cells sorted from blood, sampled in a trial of the OX40 agonist ivuxolimab. Receptors originate from an adult with an advanced solid tumor such as melanoma, head and neck, liver or kidney cancer.

This chain connects TRBV28 to TRBJ2-5; 8 bases agree with TRBD2. The germline CDR1 and CDR2 sequences are MDHEN and SYDVKM. After removal of 7 bases from V and 5 bases from J, the junction contained 9 bases not matched to a gene. The CDR3 is 14 residues long. The DNA for the CDR3 is TGTGCCAGCACCATCCCCGGGAGGGGCGAGACCCAGTACTTC. It encodes CASTIPGRGETQYF.

The J gene is TRBJ2-1, the V gene TRBV11-3; D remains ambiguous. The V gene's germline CDR1 is SGHNT and CDR2 YENEEA. V was cut by 5 bases and J by 0 bases, with 14 bases left in between. This CDR3 region has 16 residues. The CDR3 reads CASSTRLASSYNEQFF. The CDR3 nucleotides are TGTGCCAGCAGCACCCGACTGGCTAGCTCCTACAATGAGCAGTTCTTC.

This clone was seen a single time. The chain employs TRBV15 and TRBJ2-3, with D unresolved. With 1 base removed from V and 4 bases from J, the gap between germline ends came to 9 bases. This CDR3 is 14 amino acids long. Germline V gives CDR1 LNHNV, CDR2 YYDKDF (reference sequence). This CDR3 is CATSRVKESDTQYF. CDR3 coding DNA: TGTGCCACCAGCAGAGTAAAGGAGTCAGATACGCAGTATTTT.

This sequence joins TRBV27 and TRBJ1-2; perhaps TRBD1 as D (6 bases). Germline CDR1 and CDR2: MNHEY and SMNVEV (reference sequence). V was cut by 4 bases and J by 5 bases, with 17 bases left in between. CDR3 length: 15 residues. This CDR3 reads CASSSGQTGRYGYTF. In DNA, the CDR3 is TGTGCCAGCAGTTCCGGACAGACGGGCCGATATGGCTACACCTTC.

This clone was detected only once. The rearrangement links TRBV5-1 to TRBJ2-7; D might be TRBD2 (6 bases). The CDR3 runs to 14 residues. Trimming shortened V by 4 bases and J by 4 bases, and 15 bases separated the two germline ends. Per the germline V gene, CDR1 is SGHRS and CDR2 is YFSETQ. DNA of the CDR3: TGCGCCAGCAGCCCCGCTAGCGAGCGGTACGAGCAGTACTTC. Amino acids: CASSPASERYEQYF.

The chain uses TRBV28 and TRBJ1-2; 9 bases match TRBD1. CDR1 is MDHEN, CDR2 SYDVKM, per germline. Trimming removed 6 bases from V and 7 bases from J; junction bases left unmatched: 6. This CDR3 has 13 amino acids. CDR3 sequence (DNA): TGTGCCAGCAGGCCTACAGGGGGCCGTGGCTACACCTTC. Amino acids: CASRPTGGRGYTF.

V usage is TRBV9 and J usage is TRBJ2-3; D possibly corresponds to TRBD2 (5 bases). The germline V gene has CDR1 SGDLS and CDR2 YYNGEE. The V end was cut by 0 bases, the J end by 4 bases, with 9 bases between. There are 14 residues in the CDR3. The CDR3 coding sequence is TGTGCCAGCAGCGTAGCGGCTAGCCCAGATACGCAGTATTTT. Its translation is CASSVAASPDTQYF.

V gene TRBV2 combines with J gene TRBJ2-5; 8 bases agree with TRBD2. Trimming took 0 bases from V and 7 from J; bases not matched to a gene: 7. The germline CDR1 and CDR2 sequences are SNHLY and FYNNEI. This CDR3 spans 15 amino acids. CDR3 DNA: TGTGCCAGCAGTGAAGCGCAACCTACTAGCGGGACCCAGTACTTC. Translating gives CASSEAQPTSGTQYF.

The chain employs TRBV7-9 and TRBJ1-4, with TRBD1 matching over 7 bases. Germline V gene data show CDR1 as SEHNR and CDR2 as FQNEAQ (reference sequence). The CDR3 is 18 residues long. J gave up 5 bases and V 0 bases, and 12 bases lay outside the gene matches. The CDR3 loop reads CASSLARWDSGLNEKLFF. In DNA form, the CDR3 reads TGTGCCAGCAGCTTAGCACGGTGGGACAGCGGGTTAAATGAAAAACTGTTTTTT.

The chain uses TRBV6-6 and TRBJ2-1, with TRBD1 as a possible D gene (6 bases). Trimming removed 3 bases at V and 1 base at J, with 10 bases between. The germline V gene encodes CDR1 MNHNY and CDR2 SVGAGI (reference sequence). This CDR3 has 15 amino acids. The CDR3 here is CASSYLGASYNEQFF. Here the CDR3 DNA reads TGTGCCAGCAGTTATCTGGGGGCTTCCTACAATGAGCAGTTCTTC.

The chain links TRBV7-2 to TRBJ2-7; 9 bases fit TRBD2. Germline-derived CDR1 and CDR2 are SGHTA and FQGNSA. CDR3 size: 17 residues. J was trimmed by 3 bases and V by 2 bases; bases with no gene match: 11. The CDR3 reads CASSLRDGTSTYYEQYF. DNA of the CDR3: TGTGCCAGCAGCTTACGAGATGGGACTAGCACTTACTACGAGCAGTACTTC.

The rearrangement links TRBV7-6 to TRBJ2-5; D gene ambiguous. Germline CDR1 SGHVS, CDR2 FNYEAQ. V was shortened by 5 bases and J by 10 bases, with 17 bases between the two germline ends. The CDR3 sequence is 13 residues long. Here the CDR3 reads CASSSYQKANQYF. The CDR3 DNA follows: TGTGCCAGCAGCAGTTACCAGAAAGCGAACCAGTACTTC.

The chain is built from TRBV28 and TRBJ2-5, with D unresolved. Trimming shortened V by 1 base and J by 1 base, and 7 bases separated the two germline ends. CDR3 length equals 14 residues. Germline V gives CDR1 MDHEN, CDR2 SYDVKM. The CDR3 protein is CASSLSASQETQYF. CDR3 coding DNA: TGTGCCAGCAGTTTATCGGCAAGCCAAGAGACCCAGTACTTC.

The V and J genes are TRBV12-5 and TRBJ2-1; TRBD2 agrees at 12 bases. V shed 0 bases and J 6 bases; nucleotides not matched to a gene: 3. CDR1 LGHNT and CDR2 FRNRAP come from the germline V gene. This CDR3 has 16 amino acids. CDR3 sequence: CASGLVLAGGPNEQFF. In nucleotides, the CDR3 is TGTGCTAGTGGTTTGGTTCTAGCGGGAGGGCCCAATGAGCAGTTCTTC.

This clone was counted once. CDR3 residues: CASAPTPGQEETQYF. The CDR3, as DNA: TGTGCCAGCGCCCCCACACCGGGACAGGAAGAGACCCAGTACTTC. The V call is TRBV28, the J call TRBJ2-5; 8 bases are a match to TRBD1. The V gene's germline CDR1 is MDHEN and CDR2 SYDVKM. The CDR3 is made up of 15 amino acids. Trimming took 8 bases from V and 3 from J; bases not matched to a gene: 11.

The chain recombines TRBV2 with TRBJ1-5; TRBD1 matches at 7 bases. This CDR3 comprises 13 residues. The germline V gene has CDR1 SNHLY and CDR2 FYNNEI. V lost 6 bases to trimming and J lost 3 bases; unmatched junction nucleotides: 2. The CDR3: CASRGGLNQPQHF. The CDR3 DNA sequence: TGTGCCAGCAGAGGGGGCCTCAATCAGCCCCAGCATTTT. Filled out from reference TRBV2 and TRBJ1-5, the complete variable domain reads EPEVTQTPSHQVTQMGQEVILRCVPISNHLYFYWYRQILGQKVEFLVSFYNNEISEKSEIFDDQFSVERPDGSNFTLKIRSTKLEDSAMYFCASRGGLNQPQHFGDGTRLSIL.

The chain joins TRBV20-1 to TRBJ1-4; 8 nucleotides align to TRBD1. J lost 13 bases, V lost 6 bases, and 7 bases had no gene match. Germline CDR1 reads DFQATT; CDR2 reads SNEGSKA (reference sequence). The CDR3 loop spans 11 amino acids. CDR3 coding DNA: TGCAGTGCCCCCCGGACAGGGAGACTGTTTTTT. The encoded protein is CSAPRTGRLFF.

The chain links TRBV28 to TRBJ2-7; 11 bases are shared with TRBD1. Germline CDR1 and CDR2: MDHEN and SYDVKM. Trimming cost V 5 bases and J 2 bases; bases outside gene matches: 5. The CDR3 consists of 15 residues. The CDR3 region is CASSIPGQGAYEQYF. The DNA of the CDR3 is TGTGCCAGCAGTATTCCGGGACAGGGGGCCTACGAGCAGTACTTC.

The chain employs TRBV15 and TRBJ2-1; D is perhaps TRBD2 (5 bases). The ends were cut back, 0 bases at V and 8 bases at J, with 8 bases in the middle. This CDR3 region has 13 residues. Germline CDR1 and CDR2: LNHNV and YYDKDF (reference sequence). The CDR3 DNA is TGTGCCACCAGCAGAGATCTGGGAGATGAGCAGTTCTTC. Residues: CATSRDLGDEQFF.

This clone was seen just once. This chain joins TRBV7-2 and TRBJ1-4; 9 nucleotides line up with TRBD1. Looked up from germline, CDR1 is SGHTA and CDR2 is FQGNSA. Trimming removed 5 bases from V and 11 bases from J; junction bases left unmatched: 9. The CDR3 is 14 amino acids. The CDR3 bases are TGTGCCAGCAGCCTCACGGGACAGGGAGGGAAACTGTTTTTT. It codes for CASSLTGQGGKLFF.

The chain joins TRBV27 to TRBJ1-1, with D unclear. The CDR3 contains 14 residues. Germline V CDR1 and CDR2: MNHEY, SMNVEV (reference sequence). Trimming took off 6 bases at V and 4 bases at J, with 15 bases between the two ends. The CDR3 DNA is TGTGCCAGCAGCTTTCGGGTAGAGGGCACTGAAGCTTTCTTT. This sequence encodes CASSFRVEGTEAFF.

The rearrangement uses TRBV7-3 and TRBJ2-6, with D unresolved. The CDR3 is 16 residues long. Trimming removed 5 bases from V and 0 bases from J, with 11 bases in between. The germline gives CDR1 SGHTA, CDR2 FQGTGA. The CDR3 loop is CASSPEPSSGANVLTF. In nucleotides, the CDR3 is TGTGCCAGCAGCCCAGAGCCAAGCTCTGGGGCCAACGTCCTGACTTTC.

This rearrangement joins TRBV9 to TRBJ1-3; 9 bases fit TRBD1. V shed 4 bases, J shed 0 bases, and the junction held 8 bases outside the gene matches. Germline-derived CDR1 and CDR2 are SGDLS and YYNGEE. The CDR3 consists of 17 residues. CDR3 bases: TGTGCCAGCAGCCCTGGGACAGGGACCGGCTCTGGAAACACCATATATTTT. Encoded protein: CASSPGTGTGSGNTIYF.

V usage is TRBV7-9 and J usage is TRBJ2-3, with TRBD2 identical over 7 bases. Germline-derived CDR1 and CDR2 are SEHNR and FQNEAQ (reference sequence). The length of the CDR3 is 16 residues. J gave up 6 bases and V 3 bases, and 12 bases lay outside the gene matches. In DNA, the CDR3 is TGTGCCAGCAGCTTGGGCCTAGCGGAGAATATTGATACGCAGTATTTT. Protein sequence: CASSLGLAENIDTQYF.

This clone was recorded only once. The chain carries TRBV18 and TRBJ2-5; D is uncertain. CDR1 and CDR2 from the germline V gene are KGHSH and LQKENI. Between the trimmed V and J ends, which lost 0 bases and 5 bases, there was a span of 10 bases. The CDR3 has 14 amino acids. CDR3 DNA: TGTGCCAGCTCACCACCGCAAAGGGTGGAGACCCAGTACTTC. Its translation: CASSPPQRVETQYF.

The sample holds one count of this clone. V usage is TRBV5-6 and J usage is TRBJ2-6; no firm D call. The CDR3 sequence is 15 residues long. Germline CDR1 SGHDT, CDR2 YYEEEE. V dropped 1 base and J dropped 4 bases, with 9 bases sitting between them. CDR3 nucleotides: TGTGCCAGCAGCTTGTTGCAAGTGGGGGCCAACGTCCTGACTTTC. Amino acid sequence: CASSLLQVGANVLTF.

The chain couples TRBV7-9 to TRBJ1-5; no firm D call. V dropped 4 bases and J dropped 4 bases, with 8 bases sitting between them. CDR1 and CDR2 from the germline V gene are SEHNR and FQNEAQ (reference sequence). The CDR3 consists of 13 residues. CDR3 amino acids: CASSWTDNQPQHF. Here the CDR3 DNA reads TGTGCCAGCAGCTGGACGGATAATCAGCCCCAGCATTTT.

The CDR3 DNA sequence: TGTGCCAGCAGTGAAATGCCGGGGTCCCGTGGGAACACCATATATTTT. Translating it yields CASSEMPGSRGNTIYF. This sequence joins TRBV6-1 and TRBJ1-3; D is uncertain. Trimming cost V 2 bases and J 7 bases, with 18 bases left between them. The CDR3 contains 16 residues. CDR1 and CDR2 (germline): MNHNS, SASEGT.

The chain carries TRBV25-1 and TRBJ2-1; tentative D call: TRBD2 (6 bases). Looked up from germline, CDR1 is MGHDK and CDR2 is SYGVNS. V was clipped by 6 bases and J by 6 bases, with 9 bases between them. This CDR3 has 12 residues. The CDR3 region is CASSQTSNEQFF. In DNA, the CDR3 is TGTGCCAGCAGCCAGACTAGCAATGAGCAGTTCTTC. Full variable domain (outside the CDR3, taken from reference TRBV25-1 and TRBJ2-1): EADIYQTPRYLVIGTGKKITLECSQTMGHDKMYWYQQDPGMELHLIHYSYGVNSTEKGDLSSESTVSRIRTEHFPLTLESARPSHTSQYLCASSQTSNEQFFGPGTRLTVL.

The rearrangement joins TRBV28 to TRBJ2-7; D is uncertain. Germline CDR1 and CDR2: MDHEN and SYDVKM. V was pared by 4 bases and J by 6 bases, with 13 bases between. This CDR3 has 13 residues. The CDR3 DNA sequence: TGTGCCAGCAGTTCGATCGTACCAGCCGAGCAGTACTTC. It codes for CASSSIVPAEQYF.

The V gene is TRBV5-4, the J gene TRBJ2-2; 7 bases fit TRBD2. The CDR3 is made up of 16 amino acids. Germline assignment: CDR1 SGHNT and CDR2 YYREEE (reference sequence). With V trimmed by 1 base and J by 1 base, 4 bases remained unmatched. CDR3 in amino acids: CASSLPPSGNTGELFF. The CDR3 DNA sequence: TGTGCCAGCAGCTTGCCCCCTAGCGGGAACACCGGGGAGCTGTTTTTT.

The chain joins TRBV5-1 to TRBJ2-1, with D possibly matching TRBD1 (6 bases). The V end lost 3 bases, the J end lost 4 bases, and 11 bases lay between the germline ends. Germline V gives CDR1 SGHRS, CDR2 YFSETQ. The CDR3 length is 14 residues. The CDR3 nucleotides read TGCGCCAGCAGCTCCGGACAGCCTTACAATGAGCAGTTCTTC. Translated: CASSSGQPYNEQFF.